This T cell receptor beta chain derives from a study of CD8 T cells in ankylosing spondylitis. Notes on the study in general: A motif in TCR beta, a set of 8 or 9 highly homologous variants, appeared characteristic of ankylosing spondylitis blood.

For TCR beta, libraries came from quantitative 5'-RACE with molecular barcodes. TCRdb re-analysed the 5' RACE reads in MiXCR, keeping a single row per CDR3 protein. The sample shows roughly 670,000 distinct CDR3 sequences, around a fifth of them seen only once. Germline V lookup: CDR1 SGHRS, CDR2 YFSETQ. CDR3 length equals 15 residues. V lost 4 bases to trimming and J lost 0 bases, with 13 bases between them. There are a few counts of this clonotype. What it binds is not known. The V gene is TRBV5-1, the J gene TRBJ1-1; D call uncertain. This clonotype was sampled from a male donor with ankylosing spondylitis. The sequenced material came from blood, either unsorted or a sorted T cell fraction (not recorded which). CDR3 in amino acids: CASSIGDNMNTEAFF. CDR3 nucleotides: TGCGCCAGCAGCATCGGTGATAACATGAACACTGAAGCTTTCTTT.